Shown below are 28 T cell receptor beta chains from a single sample sequenced in a study of T cells in Graves' hyperthyroidism and ophthalmopathy. Amplified regions were TCR beta CDR3 sequences from RNA transcripts. HTBI primers were the set used in a first-round RT-PCR of the TCR CDR3. TCRdb independently ran MiXCR on the multiplex PCR reads; one entry per CDR3 protein. The data contain 300,000 or so distinct CDR3 sequences, 16% of them singletons. Sample: blood. The receptors derive from a man aged 25-45 years with Graves' hyperthyroidism.

There are a few counts of this clonotype. The rearrangement uses TRBV27 and TRBJ1-5; D not certain. The V gene's germline CDR1 is MNHEY and CDR2 SMNVEV (reference sequence). The CDR3 sequence is 16 residues long. Trimming stripped 4 bases from V and 1 base from J, with 14 bases between. This CDR3 is CASSSKDPRSNQPQHF. The CDR3 coding sequence is TGTGCCAGCAGTTCGAAGGACCCTAGGAGCAATCAGCCCCAGCATTTT.

At least ten counts were recorded for this clonotype. The rearrangement links TRBV15 to TRBJ2-7, with D maybe TRBD2 (6 bases). This CDR3 has 14 amino acids. Germline CDR1 LNHNV, CDR2 YYDKDF (reference sequence). The V end lost 5 bases, the J end lost 5 bases, and 16 bases lay between the germline ends. The CDR3 reads CATSGRDFPDEQYF. In DNA form, the CDR3 reads TGTGCCACCAGCGGCCGGGACTTCCCCGACGAGCAGTACTTC.

This clonotype has ten or more counts. V usage is TRBV12-3 or TRBV12-4 and J usage is TRBJ2-7, with TRBD2 as a possible D gene (6 bases). This CDR3 comprises 14 residues. V was shortened by 2 bases and J by 2 bases, with 10 bases between the two germline ends. The CDR3 spells CASSLMTGAYEQYF. In DNA form, the CDR3 reads TGTGCCAGCAGTTTAATGACGGGAGCCTACGAGCAGTACTTC.

This clonotype was recorded a few times. The V and J genes are TRBV11-1 and TRBJ2-2, with a possible D match to TRBD2 (5 bases). V lost 1 base, J lost 3 bases, and 6 bases lay in between. The CDR3 length is 14 residues. CDR1 and CDR2 (germline): SGHAT, FQDESV (reference sequence). As DNA, the CDR3 is TGTGCCAGCAGCTTAGGGGAGTACACCGGGGAGCTGTTTTTT. The encoded protein is CASSLGEYTGELFF.

This clonotype was recorded at least ten times. The chain uses TRBV12-3 or TRBV12-4 and TRBJ2-1, with D tentatively TRBD2 (5 bases). The CDR3 has 16 amino acids. Deletions cut 6 bases from V and 6 bases from J, with 21 bases between. The CDR3 coding sequence is TGTGCCAGCAGACCCCAGACTGGACTGTTAACCAATGAGCAGTTCTTC. It codes for CASRPQTGLLTNEQFF.

The rearrangement links TRBV18 to TRBJ1-2; unclear D gene. Germline loops: CDR1 KGHSH, CDR2 LQKENI. Deletions cut 5 bases from V and 4 bases from J, with 11 bases between. This CDR3 spans 13 amino acids. The CDR3 DNA follows: TGTGCCAGCTCATCTACCAGCGCCTATGGCTACACCTTC. Its protein is CASSSTSAYGYTF.

In its sample, this clonotype was seen a few times. The rearrangement uses TRBV9 and TRBJ2-2; the D is unclear. CDR1 SGDLS and CDR2 YYNGEE come from the germline V gene. The CDR3 is made up of 13 amino acids. V lost 0 bases to trimming and J lost 3 bases, with 3 bases between them. The CDR3 DNA follows: TGTGCCAGCAGCGTAGGTGACACCGGGGAGCTGTTTTTT. This encodes CASSVGDTGELFF.

This sequence joins TRBV14 and TRBJ2-2, with 12 bases that match TRBD2. The CDR3 sequence is 16 residues long. With V trimmed by 2 bases and J by 5 bases, 3 bases remained unmatched. The germline gives CDR1 SGHDN, CDR2 FVKESK. CDR3 residues: CASSQPTSGRTGELFF. The CDR3 DNA is TGTGCCAGCAGCCAACCGACTAGCGGGAGAACCGGGGAGCTGTTTTTT.

The rearrangement uses TRBV20-1 and TRBJ2-3; 9 bases agree with TRBD2. The CDR3 length is 15 residues. Losses at the gene ends were 3 bases for V and 6 bases for J; bases not matched to a gene: 10. The germline V gene has CDR1 DFQATT and CDR2 SNEGSKA (reference sequence). The DNA for the CDR3 is TGCAGTGCTAGGGAGGCGGGAGGGCTAATGGATACGCAGTATTTT. It is translated as CSAREAGGLMDTQYF.

This clonotype was observed at least ten times. The rearrangement links TRBV6-1 to TRBJ2-5; D perhaps matches TRBD2 (6 bases). Looked up from germline, CDR1 is MNHNS and CDR2 is SASEGT. V lost 6 bases and J 11 bases, leaving 13 bases between the germline ends. The CDR3 sequence is 11 residues long. The chain's CDR3 is CASSPGTQQYF. The DNA for the CDR3 is TGTGCCAGCAGCCCCGGGACTCAACAGTACTTC.

A few counts support this clonotype. This sequence joins TRBV3-1 and TRBJ2-5; D perhaps matches TRBD1 (6 bases). The germline V and J ends were trimmed by 1 base and 5 bases, with 20 bases remaining between them. The CDR3 runs to 17 residues. In germline, CDR1 is LGHDT, CDR2 YNNKEL (reference sequence). The CDR3 here is CASSQGLGGSLPETQYF. CDR3 nucleotide sequence: TGTGCCAGCAGCCAAGGGCTAGGGGGATCCTTACCGGAGACCCAGTACTTC.

The table lists this clonotype with many counts. This rearrangement joins TRBV24-1 to TRBJ2-1, with 9 bases matching TRBD1. The V gene end was trimmed by 5 bases and the J gene end by 6 bases; junction bases not matched to a gene: 4. Germline V lookup: CDR1 KGHDR, CDR2 SFDVKD. The CDR3 is 14 residues long. The CDR3 region has the DNA TGTGCCACCAGTGGGGACAGGGCCCTCAATGAGCAGTTCTTC. This sequence encodes CATSGDRALNEQFF.

This chain joins TRBV20-1 and TRBJ1-5; no clear D gene. The CDR3 length is 17 residues. Trimming removed 0 bases from V and 0 bases from J, with 15 bases in between. In germline, CDR1 is DFQATT, CDR2 SNEGSKA (reference sequence). DNA for the CDR3: TGCAGTGCTAGAGATCAGAGACAACCATATAGCAATCAGCCCCAGCATTTT. It yields the protein CSARDQRQPYSNQPQHF.

Of note for this clonotype: A much larger clone lies a single base off, so this may be a read error. This chain joins TRBV30 and TRBJ1-1; D not certain. The V end lost 0 bases, the J end lost 6 bases, and 14 bases lay between the germline ends. The germline V gene has CDR1 GTSNPN and CDR2 SVGIG (reference sequence). CDR3 length: 14 amino acids. The CDR3 reads CAWSVGDGNPEAFF. DNA for the CDR3: TGTGCCTGGAGTGTAGGAGATGGAAACCCTGAAGCTTTCTTT.

This rearrangement joins TRBV24-1 to TRBJ2-3, with D possibly being TRBD2 (5 bases). V was shortened by 6 bases and J by 2 bases, with 17 bases between the two germline ends. The CDR3 has 16 residues. CDR1 is KGHDR, CDR2 SFDVKD, per germline. The DNA of the CDR3 is TGTGCCACCAGTACCCGGACTGGCGGTTACACAGATACGCAGTATTTT. Residues: CATSTRTGGYTDTQYF.

Ten or more counts support this clonotype. This chain joins TRBV5-1 and TRBJ1-1; tentatively, D is TRBD1 (5 bases). V was clipped by 0 bases and J by 1 base, with 13 bases between them. Germline V gene lookup returns CDR1 SGHRS and CDR2 YFSETQ. This CDR3 has 16 amino acids. The CDR3 DNA reads as TGCGCCAGCAGCTTGGTGTTGGGGACGGAGAACACTGAAGCTTTCTTT. This gives the protein CASSLVLGTENTEAFF.

This clonotype has ten or more counts. The CDR3, as DNA: TGTGCCAGCACACGGGGAGACAGGGGGAGCAATCAGCCCCAGCATTTT. The encoded protein is CASTRGDRGSNQPQHF. This rearrangement joins TRBV2 to TRBJ1-5; 9 positions agree with TRBD1. J lost 1 base, V lost 7 bases, and 8 bases had no gene match. This CDR3 has 16 amino acids. Per germline, CDR1 SNHLY and CDR2 FYNNEI.

Only a few counts were recorded for this clonotype. The gene calls are TRBV7-9 and TRBJ2-1, with 7 nucleotides matching TRBD1. The CDR3 length is 12 residues. Germline lookup yields CDR1 SEHNR and CDR2 FQNEAQ (reference sequence). J was trimmed by 12 bases and V by 6 bases; bases with no gene match: 8. CDR3 protein: CASSFPGQRQFF. CDR3 nucleotides: TGTGCCAGCAGTTTTCCGGGACAGAGGCAGTTCTTC.

This clonotype was detected many times. The CDR3 coding sequence is TGTGCCAGCAGCCTAAGACTAGCGGGAGAAGGTGGCGGGGAGCTGTTTTTT. Translation: CASSLRLAGEGGGELFF. The rearrangement joins TRBV6-1 to TRBJ2-2; 12 bases match TRBD2. The CDR3 totals 17 residues. The germline V gene has CDR1 MNHNS and CDR2 SASEGT. Trimming at V came to 6 bases and at J to 7 bases, leaving 12 bases not matched to a gene.

The table lists this clonotype with many counts. The chain recombines TRBV3-1 with TRBJ2-1; D possibly matches TRBD1 or TRBD2 (5 bases each). CDR1 and CDR2 from the germline V gene are LGHDT and YNNKEL (reference sequence). The V and J ends lost 4 bases and 5 bases respectively, with 12 bases between them. The CDR3 is made up of 14 amino acids. CDR3 sequence (DNA): TGTGCCAGCAGCCCACCCGGGGCTCACAATGAGCAGTTCTTC. Protein product: CASSPPGAHNEQFF.

V gene TRBV19 combines with J gene TRBJ2-7; 13 bases are a match to TRBD2. Germline CDR1 is LNHDA and CDR2 is SQIVND (reference sequence). Trimming at V came to 3 bases and at J to 0 bases, leaving 5 bases not matched to a gene. This CDR3 contains 17 residues. Here the CDR3 reads CASSIRGTSGNSYEQYF. CDR3 sequence (DNA): TGTGCCAGTAGTATTAGGGGGACTAGCGGGAACTCCTACGAGCAGTACTTC. Combining the CDR3 with reference TRBV19 and TRBJ2-7 gives the whole variable domain DGGITQSPKYLFRKEGQNVTLSCEQNLNHDAMYWYRQDPGQGLRLIYYSQIVNDFQKGDIAEGYSVSREKKESFPLTVTSAQKNPTAFYLCASSIRGTSGNSYEQYFGPGTRLTVT.

This clonotype was seen repeatedly, ten times or more. This rearrangement joins TRBV7-2 to TRBJ2-1; the D is unclear. CDR1 and CDR2 (germline): SGHTA, FQGNSA. The CDR3 has 16 amino acids. V was shortened by 1 base and J by 2 bases, with 12 bases between the two germline ends. CDR3 protein: CASSLESYPAYNEQFF. The CDR3 bases are TGTGCCAGCAGCTTAGAATCCTATCCGGCCTACAATGAGCAGTTCTTC.

The sample holds a few counts of this clonotype. This chain connects TRBV27 to TRBJ2-1; 16 bases agree with TRBD2. Germline V CDR1 and CDR2: MNHEY, SMNVEV (reference sequence). Unmatched junction bases numbered 11, after V lost 10 bases and J lost 8 bases. The CDR3 runs to 16 residues. The CDR3 region is CATSGLAGGSGDEQFF. The CDR3 bases are TGTGCCACCTCGGGACTAGCGGGAGGGTCTGGCGATGAGCAGTTCTTC.

The chain uses TRBV6-1 and TRBJ2-4, with 8 nucleotides matching TRBD1. This CDR3 is built from 19 residues. Germline trimming cut 6 bases from V and 0 bases from J; bases unmatched to any gene: 16. CDR1 MNHNS and CDR2 SASEGT come from the germline V gene. The chain's CDR3 is CASRKVWGQESLAKNIQYF. As DNA, the CDR3 is TGTGCCAGCAGGAAGGTTTGGGGACAGGAGAGCCTAGCCAAAAACATTCAGTACTTC.

This clonotype has a count of ten or more. The chain employs TRBV20-1 and TRBJ1-6; D unclear. The germline V gene encodes CDR1 DFQATT and CDR2 SNEGSKA (reference sequence). The CDR3 contains 13 residues. Trimming cost V 0 bases and J 9 bases, with 9 bases left between them. CDR3 loop: CSARDLRSSPLHF. As DNA, the CDR3 is TGCAGTGCTAGAGATCTGAGGAGTTCACCCCTCCACTTT.

There are many counts of this clonotype. V and J are TRBV20-1 and TRBJ2-3; 7 bases are shared with TRBD2. With 7 bases clipped from V and 4 bases from J, the junction kept 11 bases outside the gene matches. Germline lookup yields CDR1 DFQATT and CDR2 SNEGSKA (reference sequence). CDR3 length: 14 amino acids. This CDR3 is CSGVRREKADTQYF. The CDR3 coding sequence is TGCAGTGGGGTTAGGCGGGAGAAGGCAGATACGCAGTATTTT.

This clonotype was observed at least ten times. The chain is built from TRBV12-3 or TRBV12-4 and TRBJ1-1, with D perhaps TRBD1 (5 bases). V was cut by 6 bases and J by 1 base, with 12 bases left in between. The CDR3 runs 14 residues. The CDR3 region is CASRLWGTNTEAFF. The DNA of the CDR3 is TGTGCCAGCAGACTATGGGGGACGAACACTGAAGCTTTCTTT.

This chain links TRBV5-1 with TRBJ1-1, with a tentative D call TRBD1 (5 bases). Deletions cut 2 bases from V and 3 bases from J, with 11 bases between. This CDR3 spans 14 amino acids. Looked up from germline, CDR1 is SGHRS and CDR2 is YFSETQ. In nucleotides, the CDR3 is TGCGCCAGCAGCTTCCTTCGGGGGGACACTGAAGCTTTCTTT. As protein: CASSFLRGDTEAFF.